This is a list of T cell receptor beta chains from one sample in a study of blood T cells in healthy people across ages. One entry per CDR3 protein results from TCRdb running MiXCR on the 5' RACE reads. The data contain 540,000 or so distinct CDR3 sequences, more than 20% of them singletons. In addition, the sample was reused for a study of T cells of mothers and their children.

The sequenced sample consisted of blood. The receptors were gathered from a boy between 10 and 17 years old in good health. The CDR3 runs from the conserved cysteine through the conserved F or W. A D gene is named only where the DNA matches it firmly. Clone size is not always given. Where it is, it says once, few, many or a class for expanded clones.

abundance,d_gene,j_gene,v_gene,CDR3nt,CDR3aa
.,.,TRBJ1-5,TRBV24-1,TGTGCCACCAGTGAGCGCGGACAGTCGAATCAGCCCCAGCATTTT,CATSERGQSNQPQHF
few,TRBD1,TRBJ2-5,TRBV29-1,TGCAGCGTTGAACCGGGACAGGAGTTTGAGTTCTTC,CSVEPGQEFEFF
.,.,TRBJ2-7,TRBV29-1,TGCAGCGTTTATACGTACCCCGAGCAGTACTTC,CSVYTYPEQYF
.,.,TRBJ2-1,TRBV5-1,TGCGCCAGCAGCGAGGGAACAGTTATGGATGAGCAGTTCTTC,CASSEGTVMDEQFF
few,.,TRBJ2-2,TRBV20-1,TGCAGTGCTAGAAGAAGGGCGCGAGACACCGGGGAGCTGTTTTTT,CSARRRARDTGELFF
few,TRBD2,TRBJ2-5,TRBV28,TGTGCCAGCAGTGACGGACTAGCGGGTTTTAAAGAGACCCAGTACTTC,CASSDGLAGFKETQYF
.,.,TRBJ2-6,TRBV14,TGTGCCAGCAGCCGCGGGGAAACTGGGGCCAACGTCCTGACTTTC,CASSRGETGANVLTF
.,TRBD1,TRBJ1-6,TRBV4-3,TGCGCCAGCAGCCCCGGGACAGGGCCTTCACCCCTCCACTTT,CASSPGTGPSPLHF
.,.,TRBJ2-5,TRBV7-2,TGTGCCAGCAGCTTAATTTGGCGGGGTCAAGAGACCCAGTACTTC,CASSLIWRGQETQYF
few,TRBD2,TRBJ2-2,TRBV20-1,TGCAGTGCTAGAGCGGGGGGGCCGAACGGGGAGCGGTTTTTT,CSARAGGPNGERFF
few,.,TRBJ2-3,TRBV24-1,TGTGCCACCAGTTACGGGCATACGCAGTATTTT,CATSYGHTQYF
.,TRBD2,TRBJ2-3,TRBV20-1,TGCAGTGCTAGTCCTCTAGCGGGAGAGGATACGCAGTATTTT,CSASPLAGEDTQYF
few,TRBD1,TRBJ2-7,TRBV9,TGTGCCAGCAGCACCGGACAGGGCTCCTACGAGCAGTACTTC,CASSTGQGSYEQYF
few,TRBD2,TRBJ2-5,TRBV20-1,TGCAGTGCCAAGCCCGGGACTAGTCCCAGAGAGACCCAGTACTTC,CSAKPGTSPRETQYF
.,.,TRBJ1-1,TRBV6-2/TRBV6-3,TGTGCCAGTTACAAATGGGCCCAGGGCAAGAACACTGAAGCTTTCTTT,CASYKWAQGKNTEAFF
.,TRBD1,TRBJ2-7,TRBV5-1,TGCGCCAGCAGCTCCGTGGCAGGGGGCGAAGACGAGCAGTACTTC,CASSSVAGGEDEQYF
.,TRBD1,TRBJ1-1,TRBV7-2,TGTGCCAGCAGCTCCGGACAGGGACGGATGAACACTGAAGCTTTCTTT,CASSSGQGRMNTEAFF
few,.,TRBJ1-3,TRBV20-1,TGCAGTGCTAGAGTCAGGGCAGGAAACACCATATATTTT,CSARVRAGNTIYF
.,.,TRBJ2-2,TRBV29-1,TGCAGCGCTGGACAGATTAACACCGGGGAGCTGTTTTTT,CSAGQINTGELFF
.,TRBD1,TRBJ1-2,TRBV7-2,TGTGCCAGCAGCTCTCGGACAGGGGGAAATGGCTACACCTTC,CASSSRTGGNGYTF
few,TRBD2,TRBJ2-1,TRBV4-3,TGCGCCAGCAGCCCCGGACTAGTGGGTGAGCAGTTCTTC,CASSPGLVGEQFF
.,.,TRBJ1-4,TRBV28,TGTGCCAGCAGTTCCCCAGGGGAGGATGAAAAACTGTTTTTT,CASSSPGEDEKLFF
few,.,TRBJ2-4,TRBV19,TGTGCCAGTAGTCCCCAGGGGGGGCCTCTTTCAAACATTCAGTACTTC,CASSPQGGPLSNIQYF
.,TRBD2,TRBJ2-7,TRBV27,TGTGCCAGCAGTTTATCGAATCTCCCCGCACTAGCGGGGGCCTCCTACGAGCAGTACTTC,CASSLSNLPALAGASYEQYF
.,TRBD1,TRBJ2-7,TRBV7-9,TGTGCCAGCAGCCGGAACCTCGGGACAGGGTCCTACGAGCAGTACTTC,CASSRNLGTGSYEQYF
.,TRBD2,TRBJ2-4,TRBV28,TGTGCCAGCAGTTTATCAGTAGCGGGAGCCAAAAACATTCAGTACTTC,CASSLSVAGAKNIQYF
.,TRBD2,TRBJ2-1,TRBV20-1,TGCAGTGCTAATCCGGGACTAGCGGGCTACAATGAGCAGTTCTTC,CSANPGLAGYNEQFF
few,.,TRBJ2-2,TRBV19,TGTGCCAGTAGTTCACGATTCACCGGGGAGCTGTTTTTT,CASSSRFTGELFF
.,.,TRBJ1-2,TRBV29-1,TGCAGCGGATCAGGGGACTATGGCTACACCTTC,CSGSGDYGYTF